The 2 T cell receptor beta chains presented below share a single source sample, sequenced in a study of identical twins. TCRdb re-derived calls from the 5' RACE reads in MiXCR, one entry per CDR3 protein. The profile shows 690,000 or so distinct CDR3 sequences, roughly 6% of them singletons. The sample consisted of naive T cells sorted from blood. The receptors shown here come from a man younger than 35 in good health.

This clonotype has a count of ten or more. The CDR3 reads CSARDAQRRIDEQFF. As DNA, the CDR3 is TGCAGTGCTAGAGATGCCCAGCGTCGTATCGATGAGCAGTTCTTC. The genes are TRBV20-1 and TRBJ2-1; D gene ambiguous. The CDR3 spans 15 residues. From germline, CDR1 is DFQATT and CDR2 SNEGSKA (reference sequence). V was trimmed by 0 bases and J by 8 bases, leaving 17 bases between them.

This clonotype appeared many times. The chain has TRBV15 and TRBJ2-3; D gene unclear. Germline V lookup: CDR1 LNHNV, CDR2 YYDKDF (reference sequence). V lost 0 bases and J 3 bases, leaving 10 bases between the germline ends. The CDR3 is 15 amino acids. The CDR3 reads CATSRDSFGTDTQYF. The CDR3 DNA is TGTGCCACCAGCAGAGACAGCTTTGGGACAGATACGCAGTATTTT. The complete variable domain, with remaining parts taken from reference TRBV15 and TRBJ2-3, reads DAMVIQNPRYQVTQFGKPVTLSCSQTLNHNVMYWYQQKSSQAPKLLFHYYDKDFNNEADTPDNFQSRRPNTSFCFLDIRSPGLGDTAMYLCATSRDSFGTDTQYFGPGTRLTVL.